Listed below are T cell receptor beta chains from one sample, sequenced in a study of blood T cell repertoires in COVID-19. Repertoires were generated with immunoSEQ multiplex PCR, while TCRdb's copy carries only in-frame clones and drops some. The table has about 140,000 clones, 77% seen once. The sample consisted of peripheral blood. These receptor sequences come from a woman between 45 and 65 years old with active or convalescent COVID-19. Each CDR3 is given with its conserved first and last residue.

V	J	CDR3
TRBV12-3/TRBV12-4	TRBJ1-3	CASMRSGNTIYF
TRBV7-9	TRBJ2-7	CASSLAEIPTYEQYF
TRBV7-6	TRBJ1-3	CASSSREFAGNTIYF
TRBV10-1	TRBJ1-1	CASIRKTGGRVENTEAFF
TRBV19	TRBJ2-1	CASSRLYRQGAHNEQFF
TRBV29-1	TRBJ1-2	CSVEDPTVPGGYTF
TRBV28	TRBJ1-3	CASSSTGPSGNTIYF
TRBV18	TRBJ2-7	CASSPNSGLAGLPYEQYF
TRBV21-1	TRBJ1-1	CASSNPSTGNTEAFF
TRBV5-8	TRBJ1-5	CASSWFYETFNRGNQPQHF
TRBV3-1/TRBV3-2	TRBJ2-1	CASSPTRIYNEQFF
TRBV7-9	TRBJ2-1	CASSLDTAYNEQFF
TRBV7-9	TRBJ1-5	CASSFSMTTGVHF